The clone carrying this T cell receptor beta chain was counted a few times. The sample originates from a study of metastatic and nonmetastatic thyroid tumors. Prior to thyroid surgery, none of the patients had received any treatment. From the PCR reads, TCRdb re-called clones with MiXCR. The sample lists fewer than 3,500 clones, roughly 25% seen once, with about 15% in the top ten. The material sequenced was tumor tissue. The TCR comes from a female donor with papillary thyroid cancer or a benign thyroid nodule (not recorded which). Some clones in this sample may be carry-over from other donors' samples.

This chain's CDR3 is CASSTGTRGEQFF. CDR3 in DNA: TGTGCCAGCAGTACCGGGACTAGGGGTGAGCAGTTCTTC. The genes are TRBV6-2 or TRBV6-3 and TRBJ2-1; TRBD2 agrees at 8 bases. The CDR3 sequence is 13 residues long. CDR1 is MNHEY and CDR2 is SVGEGT in the germline V gene. V was clipped by 5 bases and J by 9 bases; unmatched bases: 6.